These 24 T cell receptor beta chains were all obtained from the same sample, sequenced in a study of blood T cell repertoires in COVID-19. TCRdb's table, derived via immunoSEQ multiplex PCR, lists solely in-frame clones and lacks some. This table has 250,000 to 350,000 clones, around 83% appearing once. Material: peripheral blood. The receptors derive from a woman aged 45-60 years with acute or convalescent COVID-19.

CDR3 coding DNA: TGTGCCAGCAGCGCCGACAGGGTTCAGGCCTACGAGCAGTACTTC. This encodes CASSADRVQAYEQYF. This chain connects TRBV2 to TRBJ2-7, with TRBD1 identical over 7 bases. Per germline, CDR1 SNHLY and CDR2 FYNNEI. Trimming took 6 bases from V and 2 from J; bases not matched to a gene: 10. There are 15 residues in the CDR3.

The genes are TRBV5-4 and TRBJ1-1, with D perhaps TRBD1 (5 bases). This CDR3 region has 13 residues. The V end lost 2 bases, the J end lost 1 base, and 6 bases lay between the germline ends. Per the germline V gene, CDR1 is SGHNT and CDR2 is YYREEE (reference sequence). The DNA of the CDR3 is TGTGCCAGCAGCTTCAGGGAGAACACTGAAGCTTTCTTT. Translated, it gives CASSFRENTEAFF.

This clone was seen just once. The chain uses TRBV6-5 and TRBJ1-1; tentatively, D is TRBD1 (5 bases). V gave up 9 bases and J gave up 0 bases, with 11 bases separating them. The CDR3 consists of 13 residues. Germline-derived CDR1 and CDR2 are MNHEY and SVGAGI. In DNA form, the CDR3 reads TGTGCCAGTCATGAACAGGTGAACACTGAAGCTTTCTTT. Translated: CASHEQVNTEAFF.

V and J are TRBV18 and TRBJ2-7, with D perhaps TRBD2 (5 bases). Germline CDR1 KGHSH, CDR2 LQKENI. V was pared by 3 bases and J by 5 bases, with 14 bases between. This CDR3 has 14 residues. CDR3 coding DNA: TGTGCCAGCTCACCTTTACAAGTGGGAGACGAGCAGTACTTC. This codes for CASSPLQVGDEQYF.

The chain has TRBV11-3 and TRBJ2-6, with D possibly TRBD2 on 5 matching bases. CDR1 is SGHNT, CDR2 YENEEA, per germline. V lost 4 bases to trimming and J lost 1 base, with 11 bases between them. This CDR3 spans 16 amino acids. CDR3: CASSSKEASGANVLTF. The CDR3 DNA is TGTGCCAGCAGCTCGAAGGAGGCGTCTGGGGCCAACGTCCTGACTTTC.

The count of this clone is one. The chain recombines TRBV5-4 with TRBJ2-7; 10 nucleotides agree with TRBD1. Germline-derived CDR1 and CDR2 are SGHNT and YYREEE (reference sequence). V gave up 3 bases and J gave up 4 bases; unmatched junction bases: 4. CDR3 length equals 14 residues. CDR3 in amino acids: CASSWGQGSYEQYF. CDR3 DNA sequence: TGTGCCAGCAGCTGGGGACAGGGGAGTTACGAGCAGTACTTC.

The chain is built from TRBV28 and TRBJ2-6; no reliable D call. This CDR3 spans 13 amino acids. V shed 7 bases and J shed 0 bases, with 4 bases lying between them. Germline CDR1 is MDHEN and CDR2 is SYDVKM. CDR3 DNA sequence: TGTGCCAGCACCCGCTCTGGGGCCAACGTCCTGACTTTC. Its protein is CASTRSGANVLTF.

The sample holds a few counts of this clone. The chain uses TRBV5-4 and TRBJ2-7, with 7 bases identical to TRBD2. With 4 bases clipped from V and 2 bases from J, the junction kept 6 bases outside the gene matches. Germline V gives CDR1 SGHNT, CDR2 YYREEE (reference sequence). This CDR3 is 14 amino acids long. The CDR3: CASSGRGRAYEQYF. CDR3 coding DNA: TGTGCCAGCAGCGGGCGGGGGAGGGCCTACGAGCAGTACTTC.

This clone is a singleton in its sample. The chain couples TRBV20-1 to TRBJ2-2; TRBD1 agrees at 10 bases. Germline V gives CDR1 DFQATT, CDR2 SNEGSKA (reference sequence). The CDR3 contains 15 residues. The ends lost 5 bases at V and 6 bases at J; junction bases unmatched: 9. The CDR3 sequence: CSARGGTGDPGELFF. CDR3 bases: TGCAGTGCTCGTGGCGGGACAGGGGATCCCGGGGAGCTGTTTTTT.

This clone came up once. The CDR3: CASSYGTGENLQHF. CDR3 nucleotides: TGTGCCAGCAGTTACGGGACAGGGGAGAATCTCCAGCATTTT. V and J are TRBV6-6 and TRBJ1-5; TRBD1 agrees at 10 bases. With V trimmed by 2 bases and J by 12 bases, 7 bases remained unmatched. This CDR3 has 14 residues. Germline V CDR1 and CDR2: MNHNY, SVGAGI (reference sequence).

The rearrangement links TRBV25-1 to TRBJ2-1, with TRBD2 matching over 8 bases. Trimming cost V 5 bases and J 4 bases; bases outside gene matches: 4. This CDR3 contains 14 residues. Germline V CDR1 and CDR2: MGHDK, SYGVNS. CDR3 sequence reads: CASSLAGRYNEQFF. For the CDR3, the DNA is TGTGCCAGCAGTCTAGCGGGTCGTTACAATGAGCAGTTCTTC.

The genes are TRBV2 and TRBJ2-2; 7 bases are a match to TRBD2. The CDR3 has 16 residues. V shed 3 bases, J shed 2 bases, and the junction held 6 bases outside the gene matches. CDR1 is SNHLY, CDR2 FYNNEI, per germline. The DNA of the CDR3 is TGTGCCAGCAGTGAGGAGGGCGGGAGAAACACCGGGGAGCTGTTTTTT. Protein: CASSEEGGRNTGELFF.

This clone was seen a single time. The rearrangement joins TRBV19 to TRBJ2-1, with 7 bases lining up with TRBD2. Trimming took 1 base from V and 0 from J; bases not matched to a gene: 12. This CDR3 is 19 amino acids long. Germline lookup yields CDR1 LNHDA and CDR2 SQIVND (reference sequence). The CDR3 sequence is CASSIGASGDLSSYNEQFF. CDR3 nucleotides: TGTGCCAGTAGTATAGGGGCTAGCGGCGATTTAAGCTCCTACAATGAGCAGTTCTTC.

This clone has a handful of counts. This chain uses TRBV19 with TRBJ2-1, with no clear D. The CDR3 covers 13 residues. Germline assignment: CDR1 LNHDA and CDR2 SQIVND (reference sequence). The V end lost 9 bases, the J end lost 6 bases, and 15 bases lay between the germline ends. The CDR3 DNA reads TGTGCCAGCCGTCCTGGATCGGGCAATGAGCAGTTCTTC. Translating it yields CASRPGSGNEQFF.

The chain has TRBV19 and TRBJ1-2, with 9 bases fitting TRBD1. J gave up 4 bases and V 6 bases, and 3 bases lay outside the gene matches. This CDR3 contains 13 residues. CDR1 is LNHDA, CDR2 SQIVND, per germline (reference sequence). This chain's CDR3 is CASRGTGTYGYTF. The DNA of the CDR3 is TGTGCCAGTAGAGGGACAGGGACCTATGGCTACACCTTC. Supplemented by reference TRBV19 and TRBJ1-2, the full variable domain reads DGGITQSPKYLFRKEGQNVTLSCEQNLNHDAMYWYRQDPGQGLRLIYYSQIVNDFQKGDIAEGYSVSREKKESFPLTVTSAQKNPTAFYLCASRGTGTYGYTFGSGTRLTVV.

The chain recombines TRBV19 with TRBJ1-3, with TRBD1 matching over 7 bases. Germline values: CDR1 LNHDA, CDR2 SQIVND (reference sequence). The CDR3 is made up of 14 amino acids. After removal of 6 bases from V and 4 bases from J, the junction contained 6 bases not matched to a gene. The CDR3 DNA is TGTGCCAGTAGATACCAACAGGGGGGAAACACCATATATTTT. Translated, it gives CASRYQQGGNTIYF.

In this sample, this clone turned up once. The V call is TRBV11-1, the J call TRBJ1-3, with TRBD1 matching 8 bases. Germline-derived CDR1 and CDR2 are SGHAT and FQDESV (reference sequence). V lost 5 bases to trimming and J lost 3 bases; unmatched junction nucleotides: 6. The CDR3 has 15 residues. CDR3 sequence (DNA): TGTGCCAGCAGCCGGCCGGGGACAGGTGGAAACACCATATATTTT. Protein: CASSRPGTGGNTIYF.

The chain has TRBV27 and TRBJ1-6; TRBD1 matches at 7 bases. The length of the CDR3 is 14 residues. V lost 5 bases to trimming and J lost 7 bases; unmatched junction nucleotides: 5. Germline CDR1 and CDR2: MNHEY and SMNVEV (reference sequence). CDR3 protein: CASSDGTVNSPLHF. CDR3 nucleotide sequence: TGTGCCAGCAGTGACGGGACAGTAAATTCACCCCTCCACTTT.

V usage is TRBV27 and J usage is TRBJ2-7; tentatively, D is TRBD2 (5 bases). The germline V gene has CDR1 MNHEY and CDR2 SMNVEV (reference sequence). The CDR3 length is 13 residues. V was trimmed by 2 bases and J by 3 bases, leaving 8 bases between them. In DNA, the CDR3 is TGTGCCAGCAGTTTACTAGCCAGCTACGAGCAGTACTTC. This translates into CASSLLASYEQYF.

This CDR3 reads CASSLRQAGYTF. The CDR3 coding sequence is TGTGCCAGCAGTCTGCGACAGGCGGGCTACACCTTC. The rearrangement uses TRBV12-3 or TRBV12-4 and TRBJ1-2; tentatively, D is TRBD1 (6 bases). Trimming stripped 5 bases from V and 8 bases from J, with 12 bases between. The CDR3 covers 12 residues.

The chain has TRBV19 and TRBJ1-1; TRBD1 aligns across 8 bases. The CDR3 runs 13 residues. With V trimmed by 7 bases and J by 3 bases, 4 bases remained unmatched. The germline V gene encodes CDR1 LNHDA and CDR2 SQIVND (reference sequence). The CDR3 coding sequence is TGTGCCAGTAACCCGACAGGGGACACTGAAGCTTTCTTT. It codes for CASNPTGDTEAFF.

The chain joins TRBV3-1 (or the pseudogene TRBV3-2) to TRBJ1-2; maybe TRBD1 (6 bases). Germline CDR1 reads LGHDT; CDR2 reads YNNKEL (reference sequence). This CDR3 comprises 16 residues. Trimming left V 0 bases short and J 4 bases short, with 15 bases between. CDR3 in amino acids: CASSQDKTGGLYGYTF. The CDR3 DNA sequence: TGTGCCAGCAGCCAAGATAAGACCGGGGGGCTCTATGGCTACACCTTC.

This clone came up a few times. The V and J genes are TRBV4-1 and TRBJ2-2, with D perhaps TRBD2 (6 bases). Looked up from germline, CDR1 is MGHRA and CDR2 is YSYEKL. The CDR3 runs 17 residues. The germline V and J ends were trimmed by 1 base and 4 bases, with 16 bases remaining between them. CDR3 sequence (DNA): TGCGCCAGCAGCCAAGGCCCTAGAGCGGGCGGCACCGGGGAGCTGTTTTTT. It encodes CASSQGPRAGGTGELFF.

This clone came up once. V and J are TRBV3-1 (or the pseudogene TRBV3-2) and TRBJ1-6; D not certain. Germline CDR1 and CDR2: LGHDT and YNNKEL (reference sequence). V was clipped by 0 bases and J by 7 bases, with 7 bases between them. This CDR3 is 14 amino acids long. For the CDR3, the DNA is TGTGCCAGCAGCCAAGAAACAAAAAATTCACCCCTCCACTTT. Amino acid sequence: CASSQETKNSPLHF.